This T cell receptor (beta chain) was retrieved from a study of cytomegalovirus exposure and HLA in healthy donors. Across the whole study: Researchers previously reported finding fewer than 120 million unique TCR beta sequences from roughly 170 million T cells.

Overall study findings and caveats: What TCR beta sequences reportedly achieved was accurate prediction of HLA-A and HLA-B alleles in most subjects. Equally common other TCR beta chains were less clonally expanded than HLA-associated ones, a later analysis found. Within a later analysis, the majority of CMV-associated TCR beta chains appeared HLA-restricted.

Primers included in the PCR were 60 Vbeta and 13 Jbeta primers. TCRdb's table, derived via immunoSEQ multiplex PCR, lists solely in-frame clones and lacks some. The data hold about 130,000 clones, with approximately 17% observed a single time. Trimming stripped 4 bases from V and 4 bases from J, with 9 bases between. This CDR3 region has 13 residues. The V gene's germline CDR1 is MNHEY and CDR2 SMNVEV (reference sequence). This clone occurred a few times. Antigen unknown. This sequence was found in a female donor in good health and CMV-seropositive. The chain is built from TRBV27 and TRBJ2-3; D call uncertain. Sequencing was done on a sample of PBMCs. CDR3 DNA: TGTGCCAGCAGTTCCCGCGGCGCAGATACGCAGTATTTT. Its translation is CASSSRGADTQYF.